This T cell receptor (beta chain) comes out of a study of beta chain features in type 1 diabetes. Findings of the study overall: Type 1 diabetes patients showed fewer insertions and more deletions at VDJ junctions. In all four CD4+ subsets, TCRB CDR3 length was significantly, moderately reduced in type 1 diabetes.

The sequenced template was cDNA made from the entire isolated RNA. TCRdb's copy holds only in-frame clones and misses some; the assay was immunoSEQ multiplex PCR. The data show under 95,000 clones, 25% to 35% seen once. Every donor had blood drawn once into heparin, roughly 110 mL on average. Sorting that relied on CD45RO/CCR7/CD25/CD127/CD95/CD27 yielded CD4+ naive, central memory, regulatory and stem cell-like memory cells. The germline V gene encodes CDR1 SGHNT and CDR2 YYREEE (reference sequence). V was pared by 4 bases and J by 0 bases, with 17 bases between. The CDR3 runs to 16 residues. A few counts support this clone. The antigen is not known.

This sequence was found in a woman under 30 in good health. This chain connects TRBV5-4 to TRBJ2-7, with D maybe TRBD2 (6 bases). Sequencing was performed on stem cell memory CD4+ T cells from blood. CDR3 protein: CASSPNPGLVSYEQYF. The CDR3 region has the DNA TGTGCCAGCAGCCCAAACCCGGGACTGGTCTCCTACGAGCAGTACTTC.